What follows is one T cell receptor (beta chain) and its context. Antigen specificity is unknown. These data belong to a study of shared clonotypes between healthy human individuals. Study results and caveats: Lower generation probabilities were found for non-shared clonotypes than for those shared by all four donors. Rarefaction exposed incomplete sorted-subset sequencing despite large depth. Sampling covered blood only; tissue repertoires likely differ.

DNA at around 190 ng, about 30,000 T cell genomes, went into sorted-subset replicate PCRs. Some clones are missing from TCRdb's copy, which holds only in-frame ones; the method was immunoSEQ multiplex PCR. The repertoire holds roughly 1.5 million clones, with around 98% as singletons. The CDR3 spans 14 residues. The germline CDR1 and CDR2 sequences are SEHNR and FQNEAQ (reference sequence). Trimming shortened V by 1 base and J by 1 base, and 6 bases separated the two germline ends. The V call is TRBV7-9, the J call TRBJ2-3; D uncertain. This clonotype was sampled from a man under 40 in good health. Specimen: naive CD4+ T cells sorted from blood. Regarding subset: CD45RA+ positively selected. CDR3 DNA: TGTGCCAGCAGCTTAGATACTGGCACAGATACGCAGTATTTT. Translated, it gives CASSLDTGTDTQYF.